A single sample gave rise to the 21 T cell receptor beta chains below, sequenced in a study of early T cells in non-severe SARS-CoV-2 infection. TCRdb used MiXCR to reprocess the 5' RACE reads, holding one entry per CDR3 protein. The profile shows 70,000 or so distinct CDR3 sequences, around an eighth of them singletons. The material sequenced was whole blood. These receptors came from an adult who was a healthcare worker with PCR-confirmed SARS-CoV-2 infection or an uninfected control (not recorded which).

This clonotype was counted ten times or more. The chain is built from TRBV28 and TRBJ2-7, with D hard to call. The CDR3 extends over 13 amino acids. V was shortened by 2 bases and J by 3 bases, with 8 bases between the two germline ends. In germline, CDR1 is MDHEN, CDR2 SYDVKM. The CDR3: CASSLGPDYEQYF. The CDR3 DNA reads TGTGCCAGCAGTTTAGGGCCAGACTACGAGCAGTACTTC.

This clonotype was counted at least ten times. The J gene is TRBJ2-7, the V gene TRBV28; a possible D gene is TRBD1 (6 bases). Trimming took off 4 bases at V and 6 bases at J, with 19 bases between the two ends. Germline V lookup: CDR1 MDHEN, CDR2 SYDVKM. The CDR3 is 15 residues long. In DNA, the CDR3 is TGTGCCAGCAGTTCGCATTACAGGGAGAGGGGCGAGCAGTACTTC. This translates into CASSSHYRERGEQYF.

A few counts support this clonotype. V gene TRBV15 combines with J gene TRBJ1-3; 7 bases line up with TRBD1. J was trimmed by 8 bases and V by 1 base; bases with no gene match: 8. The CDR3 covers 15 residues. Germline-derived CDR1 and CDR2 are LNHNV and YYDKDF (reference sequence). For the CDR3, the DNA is TGTGCCACCAGCAGAGGGGGGACAGCCAGGGACACCATATATTTT. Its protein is CATSRGGTARDTIYF. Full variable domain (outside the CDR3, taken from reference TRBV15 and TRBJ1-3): DAMVIQNPRYQVTQFGKPVTLSCSQTLNHNVMYWYQQKSSQAPKLLFHYYDKDFNNEADTPDNFQSRRPNTSFCFLDIRSPGLGDTAMYLCATSRGGTARDTIYFGEGSWLTVV.

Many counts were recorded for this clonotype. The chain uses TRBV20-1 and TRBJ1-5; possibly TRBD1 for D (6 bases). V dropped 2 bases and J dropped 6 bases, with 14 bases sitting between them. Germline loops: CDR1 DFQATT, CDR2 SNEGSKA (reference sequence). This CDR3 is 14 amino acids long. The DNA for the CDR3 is TGCAGTGCTAGACACGGGGGCGGGGGTCAGCCCCAGCATTTT. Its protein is CSARHGGGGQPQHF.

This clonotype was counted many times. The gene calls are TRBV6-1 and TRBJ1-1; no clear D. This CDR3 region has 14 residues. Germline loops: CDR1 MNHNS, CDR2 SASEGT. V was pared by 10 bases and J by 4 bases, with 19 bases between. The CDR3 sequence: CAIRILGGSTEAFF. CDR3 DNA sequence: TGTGCCATCCGAATTTTGGGTGGGAGCACTGAAGCTTTCTTT.

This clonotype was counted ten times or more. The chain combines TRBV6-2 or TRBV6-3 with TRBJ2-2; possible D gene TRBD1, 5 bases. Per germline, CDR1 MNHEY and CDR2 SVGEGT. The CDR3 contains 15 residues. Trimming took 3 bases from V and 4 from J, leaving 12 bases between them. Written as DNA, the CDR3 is TGTGCCAGCAGTTATCACGACAGAGTCACCGGGGAGCTGTTTTTT. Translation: CASSYHDRVTGELFF.

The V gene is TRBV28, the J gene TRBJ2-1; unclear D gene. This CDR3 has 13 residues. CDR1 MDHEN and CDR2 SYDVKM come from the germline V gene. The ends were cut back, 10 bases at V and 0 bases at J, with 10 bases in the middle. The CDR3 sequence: CATKGSSYNEQFF. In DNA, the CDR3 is TGTGCCACCAAGGGCAGCTCCTACAATGAGCAGTTCTTC.

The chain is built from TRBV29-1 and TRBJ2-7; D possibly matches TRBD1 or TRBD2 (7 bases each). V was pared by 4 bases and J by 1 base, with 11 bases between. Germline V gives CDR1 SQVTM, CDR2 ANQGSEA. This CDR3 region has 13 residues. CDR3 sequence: CSVVQGGSYEQYF. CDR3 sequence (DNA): TGCAGCGTTGTGCAGGGGGGGTCCTACGAGCAGTACTTC.

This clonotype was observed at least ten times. CDR3 DNA sequence: TGTGCCAGCAGCATCATCCCAGCGGGAGTAGAGACCCAGTACTTC. This encodes CASSIIPAGVETQYF. The rearrangement links TRBV7-9 to TRBJ2-5; 8 bases map to TRBD2. This CDR3 is built from 15 residues. Germline CDR1 is SEHNR and CDR2 is FQNEAQ (reference sequence). V was pared by 5 bases and J by 4 bases, with 9 bases of the junction left unmatched. Variable domain in full (rest from reference TRBV7-9 and TRBJ2-5): DTGVSQNPRHKITKRGQNVTFRCDPISEHNRLYWYRQTLGQGPEFLTYFQNEAQLEKSRLLSDRFSAERPKGSFSTLEIQRTEQGDSAMYLCASSIIPAGVETQYFGPGTRLLVL.

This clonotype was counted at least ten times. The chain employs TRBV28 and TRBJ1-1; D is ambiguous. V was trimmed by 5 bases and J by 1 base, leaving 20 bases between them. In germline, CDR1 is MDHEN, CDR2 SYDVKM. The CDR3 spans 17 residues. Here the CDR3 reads CASSPPPQKGRNTEAFF. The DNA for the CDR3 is TGTGCCAGCAGTCCTCCACCTCAGAAAGGGAGGAACACTGAAGCTTTCTTT.

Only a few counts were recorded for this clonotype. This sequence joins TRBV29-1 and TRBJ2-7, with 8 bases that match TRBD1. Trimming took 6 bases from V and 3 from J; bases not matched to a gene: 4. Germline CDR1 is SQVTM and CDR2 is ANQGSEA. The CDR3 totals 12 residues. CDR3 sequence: CSVGTGSYEQYF. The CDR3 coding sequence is TGCAGCGTGGGGACAGGCAGCTACGAGCAGTACTTC.

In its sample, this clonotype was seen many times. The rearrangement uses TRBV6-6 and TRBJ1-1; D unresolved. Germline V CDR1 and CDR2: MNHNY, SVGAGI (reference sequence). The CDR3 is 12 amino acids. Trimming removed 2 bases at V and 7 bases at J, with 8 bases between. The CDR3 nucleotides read TGTGCCAGCAGTTACAGCGCCCTTGAAGCTTTCTTT. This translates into CASSYSALEAFF.

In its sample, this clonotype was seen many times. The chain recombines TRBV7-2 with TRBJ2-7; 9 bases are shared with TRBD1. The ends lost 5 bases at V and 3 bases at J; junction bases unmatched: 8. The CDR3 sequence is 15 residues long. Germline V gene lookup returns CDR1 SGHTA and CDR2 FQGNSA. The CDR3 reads CASSKNRDRDYEQYF. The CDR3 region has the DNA TGTGCCAGCAGCAAGAACCGGGACAGGGACTACGAGCAGTACTTC.

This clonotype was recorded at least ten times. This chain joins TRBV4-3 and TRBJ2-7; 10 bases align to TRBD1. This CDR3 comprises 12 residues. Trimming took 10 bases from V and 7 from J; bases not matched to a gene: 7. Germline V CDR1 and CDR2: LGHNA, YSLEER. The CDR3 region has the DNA TGCGCCAAAACCGGGACAGGGGAAGAGCAGTACTTC. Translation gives CAKTGTGEEQYF.

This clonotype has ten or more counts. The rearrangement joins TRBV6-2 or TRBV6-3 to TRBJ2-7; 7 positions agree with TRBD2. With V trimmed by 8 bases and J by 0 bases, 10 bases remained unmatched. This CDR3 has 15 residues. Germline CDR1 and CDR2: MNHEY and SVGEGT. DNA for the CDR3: TGTGCCAGCTCCTCCACTAGCGCCACCTCCTACGAGCAGTACTTC. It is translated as CASSSTSATSYEQYF.

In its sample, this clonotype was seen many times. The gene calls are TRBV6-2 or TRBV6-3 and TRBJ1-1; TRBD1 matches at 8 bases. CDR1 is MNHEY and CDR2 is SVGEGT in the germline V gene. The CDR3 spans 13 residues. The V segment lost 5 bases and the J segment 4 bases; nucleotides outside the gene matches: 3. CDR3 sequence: CASSLDRGTEAFF. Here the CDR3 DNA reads TGTGCCAGCAGTCTTGACAGGGGCACTGAAGCTTTCTTT.

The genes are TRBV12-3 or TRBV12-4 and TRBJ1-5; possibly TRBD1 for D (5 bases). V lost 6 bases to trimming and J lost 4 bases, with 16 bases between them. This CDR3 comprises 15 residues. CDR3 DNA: TGTGCCAGCAGGGATACCAGGGAAGCAAATCAGCCCCAGCATTTT. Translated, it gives CASRDTREANQPQHF.

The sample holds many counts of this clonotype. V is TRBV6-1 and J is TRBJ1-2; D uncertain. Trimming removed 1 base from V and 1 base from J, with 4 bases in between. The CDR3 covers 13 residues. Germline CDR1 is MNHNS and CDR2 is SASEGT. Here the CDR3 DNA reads TGTGCCAGCAGTGAAGGCATTAACTATGGCTACACCTTC. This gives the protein CASSEGINYGYTF.

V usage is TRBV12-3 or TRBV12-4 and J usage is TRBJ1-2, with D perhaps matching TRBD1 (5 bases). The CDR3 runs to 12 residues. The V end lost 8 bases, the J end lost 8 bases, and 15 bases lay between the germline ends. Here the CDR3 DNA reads TGTGCCAGCTCACAGGCAATGGGAGGCTACACCTTC. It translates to CASSQAMGGYTF.

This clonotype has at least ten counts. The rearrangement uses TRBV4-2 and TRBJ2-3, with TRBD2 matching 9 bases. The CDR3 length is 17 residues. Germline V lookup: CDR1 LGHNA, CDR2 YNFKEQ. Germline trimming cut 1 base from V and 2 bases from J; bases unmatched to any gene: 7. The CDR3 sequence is CASSQAISGGPTDTQYF. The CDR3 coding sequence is TGTGCCAGCAGCCAAGCGATTAGCGGGGGCCCCACAGATACGCAGTATTTT.

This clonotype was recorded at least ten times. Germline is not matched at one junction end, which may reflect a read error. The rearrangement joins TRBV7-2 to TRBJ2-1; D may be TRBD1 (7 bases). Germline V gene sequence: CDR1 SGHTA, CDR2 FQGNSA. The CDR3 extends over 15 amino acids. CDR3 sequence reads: CASSLATGTYNEQFF. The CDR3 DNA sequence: TGTGCCAGCAGCCTAGCGACAGGGACCTACAATGAGCAGTTCTTC.